A few counts support the clone carrying this T cell receptor (beta chain). Its cognate antigen is unknown. Stated time point: sample taken at primary tumor resection. No cell sorting; template was whole RNA from tumor, lung tissue or PBMC. Per the germline V gene, CDR1 is SGHRS and CDR2 is YFSETQ. Trimming took off 3 bases at V and 0 bases at J, with 14 bases between the two ends. The CDR3 spans 16 residues. This sample is part of a study of spatial heterogeneity in lung cancer. Study-level background: Beta-chain sequences consistently outnumbered alpha-chain sequences in detection. On average, each unique TCR and UMI combination appeared more than ten times in raw reads. The study, taken as a whole, reports: More often at tumor resection than at routine follow-up, ubiquitous expanded tumor TCRs were detected in the blood.

One entry per CDR3 protein results from TCRdb running MiXCR on the 5' RACE reads. The repertoire has tens of thousands of distinct CDR3 sequences, 7.5% to 9% of them found once; the top ten carry about 15%. V and J are TRBV5-1 and TRBJ2-3; D is perhaps TRBD1 or TRBD2 (5 bases each). The TCR was taken from a female donor with early-stage non-small cell lung cancer. The specimen was PBMCs, collected at surgery. CDR3 sequence: CASSSTTGASTDTQYF. As DNA, the CDR3 is TGCGCCAGCAGCTCGACCACCGGGGCTAGCACAGATACGCAGTATTTT.